The 19 T cell receptor beta chains given below trace back to one sample, sequenced in a study of blood T cell repertoires in COVID-19. Produced via immunoSEQ multiplex PCR; TCRdb's table is partial and in-frame only. The table records some 190,000 clones, about 84% of them present only once. Sequenced input: PBMCs or T cells enriched from blood (not recorded which). These receptors originate from a man aged 40-49 years with acute COVID-19.

The chain joins TRBV28 to TRBJ2-5, with 7 bases identical to TRBD2. V dropped 6 bases and J dropped 6; count of bases not matched to a gene: 10. Germline CDR1 MDHEN, CDR2 SYDVKM. The CDR3 runs to 14 residues. In DNA form, the CDR3 reads TGTGCCAGCAGAGAACCGGGACTATTCCAGACCCAGTACTTC. It encodes CASREPGLFQTQYF.

This clone was found once. The chain combines TRBV4-3 with TRBJ1-5, with D perhaps matching TRBD1 (5 bases). The length of the CDR3 is 17 residues. V lost 0 bases and J 0 bases, leaving 12 bases between the germline ends. Germline values: CDR1 LGHNA, CDR2 YSLEER. The CDR3 DNA reads TGCGCCAGCAGCCAAGATCTTGGGGGGGGTAGCAATCAGCCCCAGCATTTT. It translates to CASSQDLGGGSNQPQHF.

The chain links TRBV9 to TRBJ1-4, with 9 bases fitting TRBD1. J gave up 5 bases and V 4 bases, and 3 bases lay outside the gene matches. Germline-derived CDR1 and CDR2 are SGDLS and YYNGEE. The CDR3 loop spans 14 amino acids. The CDR3 DNA is TGTGCCAGCAGCACCGGGACAGGGAATGAAAAACTGTTTTTT. Protein product: CASSTGTGNEKLFF. The whole variable domain, remainder taken from reference TRBV9 and TRBJ1-4, is DSGVTQTPKHLITATGQRVTLRCSPRSGDLSVYWYQQSLDQGLQFLIQYYNGEERAKGNILERFSAQQFPDLHSELNLSSLELGDSALYFCASSTGTGNEKLFFGSGTQLSVL.

The chain couples TRBV12-3 or TRBV12-4 to TRBJ2-1, with D perhaps TRBD2 (5 bases). Trimming took off 7 bases at V and 8 bases at J, with 12 bases between the two ends. This CDR3 comprises 12 residues. In nucleotides, the CDR3 is TGTGCCAGCAATCATGTGAGGGATGAGCAGTTCTTC. It encodes CASNHVRDEQFF.

This chain joins TRBV19 and TRBJ2-5, with D perhaps matching TRBD1 (6 bases). The ends were cut back, 6 bases at V and 3 bases at J, with 20 bases in the middle. CDR3 length equals 16 residues. Germline V gene sequence: CDR1 LNHDA, CDR2 SQIVND (reference sequence). CDR3 in amino acids: CASSGIQGSREETQYF. CDR3 bases: TGTGCCAGTAGCGGGATACAGGGTAGCCGCGAAGAGACCCAGTACTTC. The complete variable domain, with remaining parts taken from reference TRBV19 and TRBJ2-5, reads DGGITQSPKYLFRKEGQNVTLSCEQNLNHDAMYWYRQDPGQGLRLIYYSQIVNDFQKGDIAEGYSVSREKKESFPLTVTSAQKNPTAFYLCASSGIQGSREETQYFGPGTRLLVL.

The genes are TRBV2 and TRBJ1-1; D is possibly TRBD1 (5 bases). CDR3 length: 13 residues. Germline V gene data show CDR1 as SNHLY and CDR2 as FYNNEI. Trimming left V 2 bases short and J 4 bases short, with 8 bases between. The CDR3 loop is CASSELGGTEAFF. The CDR3 DNA sequence: TGTGCCAGCAGTGAACTGGGGGGCACTGAAGCTTTCTTT.

The V and J genes are TRBV7-2 and TRBJ1-2, with 8 bases matching TRBD1. Germline V gene lookup returns CDR1 SGHTA and CDR2 FQGNSA. V was clipped by 7 bases and J by 7 bases; unmatched bases: 8. This CDR3 is 13 amino acids long. The CDR3 sequence is CASTPGGGFGYTF. The CDR3 nucleotides are TGTGCCAGCACCCCAGGGGGCGGCTTTGGCTACACCTTC. The full variable domain, in which reference TRBV7-2 and TRBJ1-2 provide the parts outside the CDR3, is GAGVSQSPSNKVTEKGKDVELRCDPISGHTALYWYRQSLGQGLEFLIYFQGNSAPDKSGLPSDRFSAERTGGSVSTLTIQRTQQEDSAVYLCASTPGGGFGYTFGSGTRLTVV.

CDR3 region: CSASTGGHYEQYF. The CDR3 DNA follows: TGCAGTGCGAGTACAGGGGGTCACTACGAGCAGTACTTC. The gene calls are TRBV20-1 and TRBJ2-7; 8 bases line up with TRBD1. The CDR3 loop spans 13 amino acids. Per germline, CDR1 DFQATT and CDR2 SNEGSKA (reference sequence). The J segment lost 3 bases and the V segment lost 6 bases, leaving 7 bases of the junction unmatched.

The chain carries TRBV3-1 (or the pseudogene TRBV3-2) and TRBJ2-1; possibly TRBD2 for D (6 bases). The CDR3 spans 15 residues. The V end was cut by 4 bases, the J end by 8 bases, with 18 bases between. Germline lookup yields CDR1 LGHDT and CDR2 YNNKEL (reference sequence). The CDR3 sequence: CASSPLARRGDEQFF. In nucleotides, the CDR3 is TGTGCCAGCAGCCCCTTAGCTCGGCGGGGCGATGAGCAGTTCTTC.

The chain carries TRBV19 and TRBJ2-3, with 9 bases that match TRBD2. V dropped 6 bases and J dropped 2; count of bases not matched to a gene: 9. From germline, CDR1 is LNHDA and CDR2 SQIVND (reference sequence). This CDR3 region has 16 residues. The CDR3 bases are TGTGCCAGTAGGAGATTGATAGCGGGAGTCACAGATACGCAGTATTTT. Translating gives CASRRLIAGVTDTQYF. Variable domain in full (rest from reference TRBV19 and TRBJ2-3): DGGITQSPKYLFRKEGQNVTLSCEQNLNHDAMYWYRQDPGQGLRLIYYSQIVNDFQKGDIAEGYSVSREKKESFPLTVTSAQKNPTAFYLCASRRLIAGVTDTQYFGPGTRLTVL.

This chain joins TRBV4-3 and TRBJ1-6; TRBD1 matches at 9 bases. This CDR3 is 15 amino acids long. Germline V lookup: CDR1 LGHNA, CDR2 YSLEER. V gave up 4 bases and J gave up 8 bases; unmatched junction bases: 6. The CDR3 coding sequence is TGCGCCAGCAGCCGCCAACAGGGGGCTGATTCACCCCTCCACTTT. This codes for CASSRQQGADSPLHF.

The J gene is TRBJ2-7, the V gene TRBV12-3 or TRBV12-4; D perhaps matches TRBD1 (5 bases). The CDR3 sequence is 12 residues long. Deletions cut 8 bases from V and 3 bases from J, with 11 bases between. CDR3 in DNA: TGTGCCAGCGGGGCAACTCTCTACGAGCAGTACTTC. This translates into CASGATLYEQYF.

This rearrangement joins TRBV5-6 to TRBJ1-1; 7 bases map to TRBD1. CDR3 length equals 19 residues. CDR1 is SGHDT, CDR2 YYEEEE, per germline. The V segment lost 4 bases and the J segment 3 bases; nucleotides outside the gene matches: 21. CDR3 nucleotides: TGTGCCAGCAGCCTGCTTGGGGAAGCAGGGGGTTCCTTTTACACTGAAGCTTTCTTT. Amino acid sequence: CASSLLGEAGGSFYTEAFF.

This chain links TRBV27 with TRBJ1-1, with a weak D call TRBD1 (5 bases). The CDR3 totals 14 residues. Deletions cut 3 bases from V and 1 base from J, with 9 bases between. Germline CDR1 reads MNHEY; CDR2 reads SMNVEV (reference sequence). The CDR3 sequence is CASSLLGGNTEAFF. The CDR3 DNA reads TGTGCCAGCAGTTTGTTGGGGGGGAACACTGAAGCTTTCTTT.

The chain uses TRBV6-7 and TRBJ1-6, with D possibly matching TRBD1 (5 bases). TRBV6-7 is assigned to the ORF class and has an uncertain function. The CDR3 loop spans 11 amino acids. Between the trimmed V and J ends, which lost 8 bases and 13 bases, there was a span of 12 bases. The CDR3 nucleotides read TGTGCCAGCCCCGGGGGTGGGCCCCTCCACTTT. This gives the protein CASPGGGPLHF.

A single count supports this clone. The V gene is TRBV2, the J gene TRBJ2-6, with 7 bases lining up with TRBD2. This CDR3 contains 16 residues. CDR1 is SNHLY, CDR2 FYNNEI, per germline. V trimming: 4 bases; J trimming: 1 base; junction bases outside the gene matches: 4. CDR3 sequence reads: CASSGTSLSGANVLTF. The DNA of the CDR3 is TGTGCCAGCAGTGGGACTAGTTTATCTGGGGCCAACGTCCTGACTTTC.

The J gene is TRBJ1-1, the V gene TRBV19, with a weak D call TRBD1 (5 bases). Germline CDR1 is LNHDA and CDR2 is SQIVND (reference sequence). The CDR3 sequence is 15 residues long. Trimming took 3 bases from V and 1 from J, leaving 12 bases between them. The CDR3 nucleotides are TGTGCCAGTAGTATCGGCTGGGGGGAGAACACTGAAGCTTTCTTT. This codes for CASSIGWGENTEAFF.

The chain joins TRBV28 to TRBJ1-1; D is ambiguous. The germline V gene has CDR1 MDHEN and CDR2 SYDVKM. This CDR3 has 12 amino acids. V was trimmed by 6 bases and J by 6 bases, leaving 11 bases between them. The CDR3 DNA is TGTGCCAGCAGCCTCCTCGGTTCTGAAGCTTTCTTT. Encoded protein: CASSLLGSEAFF.

The genes are TRBV18 and TRBJ1-2; maybe TRBD1 (6 bases). CDR1 is KGHSH and CDR2 is LQKENI in the germline V gene. The CDR3 has 13 amino acids. The V and J ends lost 5 bases and 4 bases respectively, with 11 bases between them. As DNA, the CDR3 is TGTGCCAGCTCAACCGGGACACCCTATGGCTACACCTTC. It specifies CASSTGTPYGYTF.